A single sample gave rise to the 27 T cell receptor beta chains below, sequenced in a study of early T cells in non-severe SARS-CoV-2 infection. TCRdb re-analysed the 5' RACE reads in MiXCR, keeping a single row per CDR3 protein. The repertoire holds about 83,000 distinct CDR3 sequences, 11% to 15% seen once, with under 4% in the top ten. The specimen sequenced was whole blood. Receptor source: an adult who was a healthcare worker with PCR-confirmed SARS-CoV-2 infection or an uninfected control (not recorded which).

The sample holds a few counts of this clonotype. This rearrangement joins TRBV2 to TRBJ1-5, with a possible D match to TRBD1 (5 bases). This CDR3 is built from 14 residues. The V end was cut by 3 bases, the J end by 4 bases, with 10 bases between. Germline values: CDR1 SNHLY, CDR2 FYNNEI. CDR3 in amino acids: CASSEGRGNQPQHF. The CDR3, as DNA: TGTGCCAGCAGTGAGGGACGGGGAAATCAGCCCCAGCATTTT.

As for this clonotype: This may arise from a read error, as a much more abundant clone is one base away. This chain links TRBV21-1 with TRBJ2-5. TRBV21-1 is recorded as a pseudogene. The CDR3 totals 16 residues. CDR3 DNA sequence: TGTGCCAGCAGCAAAGGGCCGACCCGATCCTGGGAGACCCAGTACTTC. Translating it yields CASSKGPTRSWETQYF.

This clonotype was counted between two and nine times. The rearrangement joins TRBV30 to TRBJ2-1; tentative D call: TRBD2 (5 bases). This CDR3 is built from 16 residues. The V end lost 1 base, the J end lost 0 bases, and 13 bases lay between the germline ends. Germline V gene lookup returns CDR1 GTSNPN and CDR2 SVGIG (reference sequence). This chain's CDR3 is CAWSARDLSSYNEQFF. DNA for the CDR3: TGTGCCTGGAGTGCGAGGGATCTGAGCTCCTACAATGAGCAGTTCTTC.

The table lists this clonotype with a few counts. This chain joins TRBV6-5 and TRBJ1-3, with a possible D match to TRBD1 (5 bases). This CDR3 has 15 amino acids. With 6 bases removed from V and 0 bases from J, the gap between germline ends came to 12 bases. Per the germline V gene, CDR1 is MNHEY and CDR2 is SVGAGI. The CDR3 DNA follows: TGTGCCAGCAGCTATTCACAGGTCTCTGGAAACACCATATATTTT. It codes for CASSYSQVSGNTIYF.

This clonotype was counted between two and nine times. The chain recombines TRBV28 with TRBJ2-7, with D unresolved. This CDR3 has 11 residues. V was cut by 7 bases and J by 6 bases, with 10 bases left in between. CDR1 MDHEN and CDR2 SYDVKM come from the germline V gene. CDR3 region: CASTDPREQYF. CDR3 DNA sequence: TGTGCCAGCACTGACCCCCGCGAGCAGTACTTC.

The V gene is TRBV10-3, the J gene TRBJ1-1; TRBD1 matches at 7 bases. The V and J ends lost 6 bases and 4 bases, in that order; junction bases with no gene match: 5. The CDR3 extends over 13 amino acids. From germline, CDR1 is ENHRY and CDR2 SYGVKD. The chain's CDR3 is CAISKDRPTEAFF. The CDR3 nucleotides read TGTGCCATCAGCAAGGACAGGCCCACTGAAGCTTTCTTT.

This clonotype was observed many times. The chain carries TRBV11-3 and TRBJ2-7; D possibly corresponds to TRBD2 (5 bases). With 3 bases removed from V and 1 base from J, the gap between germline ends came to 10 bases. Germline CDR1 SGHNT, CDR2 YENEEA. The CDR3 contains 14 residues. CDR3 protein: CASSLRESSYEQYF. For the CDR3, the DNA is TGTGCCAGCAGCTTGAGGGAGTCTTCCTACGAGCAGTACTTC.

V and J are TRBV11-3 and TRBJ2-2; TRBD2 matches at 12 bases. Germline CDR1 and CDR2: SGHNT and YENEEA. The CDR3 spans 20 residues. V shed 1 base and J 4 bases; nucleotides not matched to a gene: 13. The CDR3: CASSLGWRLAGAPSTGELFF. CDR3 sequence (DNA): TGTGCCAGCAGCTTAGGGTGGAGACTAGCGGGAGCTCCGAGCACCGGGGAGCTGTTTTTT.

The table lists this clonotype with a few counts. The chain links TRBV7-6 to TRBJ2-7; D is perhaps TRBD2 (6 bases). V lost 2 bases and J lost 0, with 11 bases in between. Germline CDR1 is SGHVS and CDR2 is FNYEAQ. The CDR3 extends over 15 amino acids. The CDR3 is CASSLTGTHSYEQYF. DNA for the CDR3: TGTGCCAGCAGCTTAACGGGGACTCACTCCTACGAGCAGTACTTC.

V gene TRBV12-2 combines with J gene TRBJ2-4; the table's TRBD2 call for D was not verified on the DNA. TRBV12-2 is assigned pseudogene status. The CDR3 runs to 18 residues. CDR3 residues: CASRLEGGLRTAKNIQYF. In DNA, the CDR3 is TGTGCAAGTCGCTTAGAAGGCGGACTCAGGACGGCCAAAAACATTCAGTACTTC.

This clonotype appeared many times. This chain joins TRBV29-1 and TRBJ1-3, with TRBD1 identical over 9 bases. With V trimmed by 7 bases and J by 1 base, 11 bases remained unmatched. CDR1 is SQVTM, CDR2 ANQGSEA, per germline. The CDR3 loop spans 16 amino acids. CDR3 sequence reads: CSALSGTGISGNTIYF. The CDR3 coding sequence is TGCAGCGCACTCTCCGGGACAGGGATATCTGGAAACACCATATATTTT.

At least ten counts were recorded for this clonotype. This sequence joins TRBV6-2 or TRBV6-3 and TRBJ2-2; perhaps TRBD2 as D (6 bases). The CDR3 runs to 17 residues. The germline CDR1 and CDR2 sequences are MNHEY and SVGEGT. Trimming took off 8 bases at V and 4 bases at J, with 23 bases between the two ends. CDR3 sequence reads: CASSTHRRGFGTGELFF. The CDR3 DNA follows: TGTGCCAGCTCTACTCATCGGCGGGGCTTCGGCACCGGGGAGCTGTTTTTT.

This clonotype appeared many times. V gene TRBV18 combines with J gene TRBJ2-5, with a possible D match to TRBD1 (6 bases). This CDR3 contains 13 residues. Germline V gene data show CDR1 as KGHSH and CDR2 as LQKENI. Trimming removed 1 base at V and 3 bases at J, with 6 bases between. The DNA for the CDR3 is TGTGCCAGCTCACCACGGACAGAAGAGACCCAGTACTTC. Amino acids: CASSPRTEETQYF.

J is TRBJ2-7 and V is TRBV12-3 or TRBV12-4; tentative D call: TRBD2 (6 bases). Trimming removed 8 bases at V and 5 bases at J, with 13 bases between. The CDR3 runs to 12 residues. In nucleotides, the CDR3 is TGTGCCAGCCGATCCTGGAGGGACGAGCAGTACTTC. Amino acids: CASRSWRDEQYF.

V usage is TRBV2 and J usage is TRBJ1-5, with D hard to call. Germline V gene data show CDR1 as SNHLY and CDR2 as FYNNEI. Trimming pared 8 bases from V and 3 bases from J, leaving 14 bases between. The CDR3 is 14 residues long. CDR3 protein: CASGPDGFNQPQHF. The CDR3 DNA sequence: TGTGCCAGCGGTCCTGACGGATTCAATCAGCCCCAGCATTTT.

The chain couples TRBV18 to TRBJ2-7; tentative D call: TRBD1 (5 bases). Germline CDR1 and CDR2: KGHSH and LQKENI. The ends were cut back, 2 bases at V and 6 bases at J, with 14 bases in the middle. This CDR3 has 14 residues. The DNA of the CDR3 is TGTGCCAGCTCACCAAGCCAGGGCCTAGGCGAGCAGTACTTC. As protein: CASSPSQGLGEQYF.

In this sample, this clonotype turned up a few times. This chain links TRBV7-6 with TRBJ2-5; D not resolved. Trimming took 4 bases from V and 4 from J, leaving 16 bases between them. The germline CDR1 and CDR2 sequences are SGHVS and FNYEAQ. CDR3 size: 15 residues. The CDR3 bases are TGTGCCAGCAGCTCTGTCCCCGGATCTCGAGAGACCCAGTACTTC. It codes for CASSSVPGSRETQYF.

The chain has TRBV7-8 and TRBJ2-1; TRBD2 agrees at 13 bases. The CDR3 length is 16 residues. V shed 4 bases and J 8 bases; nucleotides not matched to a gene: 8. Per germline, CDR1 SGHVS and CDR2 FQNEAQ. The CDR3 DNA is TGTGCCAGCAGCTCGAGCCGGGGACTAGCGGGACATGAGCAGTTCTTC. Its protein product is CASSSSRGLAGHEQFF.

This clonotype was seen at least ten times. The CDR3 DNA follows: TGCGCCAGCAGCGCTTTGGGGGAGAACACCGGGGAGCTGTTTTTT. This sequence encodes CASSALGENTGELFF. J is TRBJ2-2 and V is TRBV5-1; the D gene could be TRBD1 or TRBD2 (5 bases each). The V gene's germline CDR1 is SGHRS and CDR2 YFSETQ. This CDR3 is built from 15 residues. Trimming stripped 4 bases from V and 1 base from J, with 11 bases between.

Worth noting for this clonotype: This may come from a read error, since a much larger clone is one base off. The chain carries TRBV6-1 and TRBJ2-7, with D perhaps matching TRBD2 (5 bases). The V end was cut by 8 bases, the J end by 2 bases, with 19 bases between. The CDR3 is 15 residues long. The germline V gene has CDR1 MNHNS and CDR2 SASEGT. In nucleotides, the CDR3 is TGTGCCAGCGGGAGTCAGTCCCCATACCCCTACGAGCAGTACTTC. Translated: CASGSQSPYPYEQYF.

The chain recombines TRBV7-9 with TRBJ2-1; D gene uncertain. Looked up from germline, CDR1 is SEHNR and CDR2 is FQNEAQ (reference sequence). V shed 7 bases and J shed 0 bases, with 10 bases lying between them. CDR3 size: 14 residues. In DNA form, the CDR3 reads TGTGCCAGCACCCATCGGAGCTCCTACAATGAGCAGTTCTTC. It encodes CASTHRSSYNEQFF. The full variable domain, rest sourced from reference TRBV7-9 and TRBJ2-1, is DTGVSQNPRHKITKRGQNVTFRCDPISEHNRLYWYRQTLGQGPEFLTYFQNEAQLEKSRLLSDRFSAERPKGSFSTLEIQRTEQGDSAMYLCASTHRSSYNEQFFGPGTRLTVL.

There are many counts of this clonotype. The J gene is TRBJ1-1, the V gene TRBV13; 11 bases line up with TRBD1. This CDR3 is 19 amino acids long. Germline lookup yields CDR1 PRHDT and CDR2 FYEKMQ (reference sequence). The J segment lost 5 bases and the V segment lost 1 base, leaving 15 bases of the junction unmatched. CDR3 sequence reads: CASSLAGQGAQIPTTEAFF. CDR3 coding DNA: TGTGCCAGCAGCTTAGCCGGACAGGGGGCGCAGATCCCAACGACTGAAGCTTTCTTT. The whole variable domain, filled in from reference TRBV13 and TRBJ1-1, reads AAGVIQSPRHLIKEKRETATLKCYPIPRHDTVYWYQQGPGQDPQFLISFYEKMQSDKGSIPDRFSAQQFSDYHSELNMSSLELGDSALYFCASSLAGQGAQIPTTEAFFGQGTRLTVV.

This clonotype was detected only once. This chain connects TRBV28 to TRBJ1-4, with 9 bases aligning to TRBD1. Germline V gene lookup returns CDR1 MDHEN and CDR2 SYDVKM. The CDR3 is made up of 16 amino acids. The V gene end was trimmed by 6 bases and the J gene end by 0 bases; junction bases not matched to a gene: 5. In DNA, the CDR3 is TGTGCCAGCAGCGGGGACAGGGAAGCAACTAATGAAAAACTGTTTTTT. Translation gives CASSGDREATNEKLFF.

The chain carries TRBV5-1 and TRBJ1-1; 10 bases map to TRBD1. Germline V gene data show CDR1 as SGHRS and CDR2 as YFSETQ. The CDR3 runs to 17 residues. Trimming at V came to 4 bases and at J to 5 bases, leaving 14 bases not matched to a gene. The CDR3 DNA reads as TGCGCCAGCAGCCCTCTAAATTTCCGGGACAGGGGAACTGAAGCTTTCTTT. This codes for CASSPLNFRDRGTEAFF.

The CDR3 protein is CASIQQMSTGELFF. The CDR3 DNA follows: TGTGCCAGCATCCAACAAATGAGCACCGGGGAGCTGTTTTTT. The chain employs TRBV6-2 or TRBV6-3 and TRBJ2-2; D ambiguous. This CDR3 spans 14 amino acids. V was shortened by 7 bases and J by 4 bases, with 13 bases between the two germline ends. Per the germline V gene, CDR1 is MNHEY and CDR2 is SVGEGT.

In this sample, this clonotype turned up a few times. This chain uses TRBV6-1 with TRBJ2-5; D perhaps matches TRBD1 (6 bases). V lost 5 bases and J lost 3, with 13 bases in between. Germline V gene data show CDR1 as MNHNS and CDR2 as SASEGT. This CDR3 has 14 residues. The CDR3 is CASSPGTHEETQYF. In DNA form, the CDR3 reads TGTGCCAGCAGTCCCGGGACACACGAAGAGACCCAGTACTTC.

This clonotype was found a few times. The chain joins TRBV11-3 to TRBJ2-7, with 11 bases matching TRBD1. This CDR3 contains 15 residues. V lost 1 base to trimming and J lost 5 bases; unmatched junction nucleotides: 4. Germline V gene data show CDR1 as SGHNT and CDR2 as YENEEA. This chain's CDR3 is CASSLGLGQGDEQYF. The CDR3, as DNA: TGTGCCAGCAGCTTAGGTCTGGGACAGGGGGACGAGCAGTACTTC.